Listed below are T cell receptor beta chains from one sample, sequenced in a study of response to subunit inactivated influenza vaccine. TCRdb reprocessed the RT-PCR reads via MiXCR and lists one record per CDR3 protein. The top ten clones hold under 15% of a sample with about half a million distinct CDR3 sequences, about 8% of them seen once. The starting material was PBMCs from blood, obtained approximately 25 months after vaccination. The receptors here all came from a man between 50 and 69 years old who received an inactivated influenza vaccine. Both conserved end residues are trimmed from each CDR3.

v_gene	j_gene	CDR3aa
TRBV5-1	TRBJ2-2	ASSGDTANTGELF
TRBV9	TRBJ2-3	ASSIRTSGSSTDTQY
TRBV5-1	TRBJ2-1	ASSAWSGAHNEQF
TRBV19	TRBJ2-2	ASSFGGRTPGELF
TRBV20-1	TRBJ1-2	SARDDSSNGYT
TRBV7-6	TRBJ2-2	ASSSTSGSPGELF
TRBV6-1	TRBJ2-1	ASATGTSGPYNEQF
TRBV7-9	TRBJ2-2	ASSLRGAAGELF
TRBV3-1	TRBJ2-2	ASSRSGRDTGELF
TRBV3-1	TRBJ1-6	ASSQVTGSNSPLH
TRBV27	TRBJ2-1	TSGYRGRKVNEQF
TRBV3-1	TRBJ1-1	ASSQTGMNTEAF
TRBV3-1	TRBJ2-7	ASSQEGRVDRSYEQY
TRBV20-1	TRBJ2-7	SASRQSSYEQY
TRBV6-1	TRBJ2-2	ASSKQGANTGELF
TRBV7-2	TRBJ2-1	ASRHPGAEQF
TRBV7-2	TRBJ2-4	ASSLDIPLQY
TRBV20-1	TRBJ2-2	SARSPTGLATGELF
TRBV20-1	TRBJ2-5	SAVAGGRETQY
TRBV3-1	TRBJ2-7	ASSQERTGGEQY
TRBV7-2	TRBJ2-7	ASSSTRGYEQY
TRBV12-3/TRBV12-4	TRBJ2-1	ASSLPGGVNEQF